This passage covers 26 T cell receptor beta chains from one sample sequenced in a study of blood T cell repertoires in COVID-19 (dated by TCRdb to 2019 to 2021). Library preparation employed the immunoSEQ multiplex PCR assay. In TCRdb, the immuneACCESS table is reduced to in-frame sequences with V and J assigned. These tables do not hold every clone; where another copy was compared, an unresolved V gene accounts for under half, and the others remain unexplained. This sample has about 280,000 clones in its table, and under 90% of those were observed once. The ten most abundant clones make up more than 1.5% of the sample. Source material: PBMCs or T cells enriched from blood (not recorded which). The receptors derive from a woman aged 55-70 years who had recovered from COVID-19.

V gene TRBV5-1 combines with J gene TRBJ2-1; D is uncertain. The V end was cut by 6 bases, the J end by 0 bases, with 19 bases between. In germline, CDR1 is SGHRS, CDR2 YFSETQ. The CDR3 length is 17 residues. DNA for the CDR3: TGCGCCAGCAATAAAGGCGACTTCCGGAGCTCCTACAATGAGCAGTTCTTC. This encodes CASNKGDFRSSYNEQFF.

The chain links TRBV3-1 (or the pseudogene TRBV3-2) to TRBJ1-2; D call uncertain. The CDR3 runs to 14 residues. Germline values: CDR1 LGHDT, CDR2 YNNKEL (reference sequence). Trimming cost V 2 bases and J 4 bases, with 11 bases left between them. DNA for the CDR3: TGTGCCAGCAGCCAATTGGACGGAGGCTATGGCTACACCTTC. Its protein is CASSQLDGGYGYTF.

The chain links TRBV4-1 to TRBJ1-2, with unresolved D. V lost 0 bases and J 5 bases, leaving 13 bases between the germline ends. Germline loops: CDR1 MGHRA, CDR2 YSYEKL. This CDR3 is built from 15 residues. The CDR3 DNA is TGCGCCAGCAGCCAAGAGTCAGTAACATTTTATGGCTACACCTTC. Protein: CASSQESVTFYGYTF.

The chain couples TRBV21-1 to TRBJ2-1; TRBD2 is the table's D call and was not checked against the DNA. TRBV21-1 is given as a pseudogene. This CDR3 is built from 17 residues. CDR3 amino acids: CASSKLFPGGDDHEQFF. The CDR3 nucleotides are TGTGCCAGCAGCAAACTCTTTCCGGGGGGGGACGATCATGAGCAGTTCTTC.

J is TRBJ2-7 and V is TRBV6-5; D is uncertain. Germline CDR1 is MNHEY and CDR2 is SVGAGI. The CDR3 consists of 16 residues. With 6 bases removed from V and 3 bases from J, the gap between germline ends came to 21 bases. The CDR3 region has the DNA TGTGCCAGCAGCTACGTCGGAGCCCCCCCTTTCTACGAGCAGTACTTC. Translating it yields CASSYVGAPPFYEQYF.

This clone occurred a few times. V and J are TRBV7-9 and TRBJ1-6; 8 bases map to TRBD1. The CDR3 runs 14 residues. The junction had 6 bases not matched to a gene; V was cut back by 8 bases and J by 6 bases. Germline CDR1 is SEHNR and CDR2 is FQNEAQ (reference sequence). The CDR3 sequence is CASQETGVNSPLHF. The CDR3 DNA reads TGTGCCAGCCAGGAGACAGGGGTTAATTCACCCCTCCACTTT.

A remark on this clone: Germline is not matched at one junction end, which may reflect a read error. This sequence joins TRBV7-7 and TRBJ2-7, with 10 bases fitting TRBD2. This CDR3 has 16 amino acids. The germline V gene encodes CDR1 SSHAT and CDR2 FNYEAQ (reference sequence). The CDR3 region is CASSLEPAGGPGEQYF. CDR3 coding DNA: TGTGCTAGCAGCTTAGAACCAGCGGGAGGGCCGGGGGAGCAGTACTTC.

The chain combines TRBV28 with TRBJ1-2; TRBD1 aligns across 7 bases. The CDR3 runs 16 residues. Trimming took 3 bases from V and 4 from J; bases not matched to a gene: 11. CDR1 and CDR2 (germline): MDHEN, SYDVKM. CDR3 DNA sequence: TGTGCCAGCAGTTTGGAGGCAGTCGGGACAGCCTATGGCTACACCTTC. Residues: CASSLEAVGTAYGYTF.

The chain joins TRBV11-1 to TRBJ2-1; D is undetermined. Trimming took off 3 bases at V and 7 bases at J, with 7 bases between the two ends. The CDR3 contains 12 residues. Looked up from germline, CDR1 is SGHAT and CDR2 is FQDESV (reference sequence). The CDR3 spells CASSFSLNEQFF. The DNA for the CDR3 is TGTGCCAGCAGCTTTTCCCTGAATGAGCAGTTCTTC.

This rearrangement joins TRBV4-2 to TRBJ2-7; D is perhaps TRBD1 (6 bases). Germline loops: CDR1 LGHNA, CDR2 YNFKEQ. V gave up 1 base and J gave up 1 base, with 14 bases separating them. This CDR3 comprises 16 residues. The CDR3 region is CASSQGHVTGSYEQYF. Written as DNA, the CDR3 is TGTGCCAGCAGCCAAGGGCACGTAACAGGGTCCTACGAGCAGTACTTC.

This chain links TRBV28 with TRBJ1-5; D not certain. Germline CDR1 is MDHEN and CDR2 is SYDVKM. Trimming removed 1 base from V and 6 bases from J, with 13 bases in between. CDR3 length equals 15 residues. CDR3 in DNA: TGTGCCAGCAGTTTATTAGGGAGGAAGCGTCAGCCCCAGCATTTT. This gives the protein CASSLLGRKRQPQHF.

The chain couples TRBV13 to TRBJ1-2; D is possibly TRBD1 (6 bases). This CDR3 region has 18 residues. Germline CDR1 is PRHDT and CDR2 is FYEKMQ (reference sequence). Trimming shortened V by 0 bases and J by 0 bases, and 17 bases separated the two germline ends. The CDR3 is CASSLGRQALGTNYGYTF. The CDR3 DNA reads TGTGCCAGCAGCTTAGGAAGACAGGCCCTGGGGACTAACTATGGCTACACCTTC. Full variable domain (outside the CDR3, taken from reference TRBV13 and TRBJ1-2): AAGVIQSPRHLIKEKRETATLKCYPIPRHDTVYWYQQGPGQDPQFLISFYEKMQSDKGSIPDRFSAQQFSDYHSELNMSSLELGDSALYFCASSLGRQALGTNYGYTFGSGTRLTVV.

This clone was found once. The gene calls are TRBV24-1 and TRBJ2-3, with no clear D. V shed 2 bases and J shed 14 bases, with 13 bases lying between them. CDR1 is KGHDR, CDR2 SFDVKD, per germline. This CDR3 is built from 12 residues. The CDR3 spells CATSDWSSAPYF. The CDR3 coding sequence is TGTGCCACCAGTGATTGGAGCTCAGCTCCGTATTTT.

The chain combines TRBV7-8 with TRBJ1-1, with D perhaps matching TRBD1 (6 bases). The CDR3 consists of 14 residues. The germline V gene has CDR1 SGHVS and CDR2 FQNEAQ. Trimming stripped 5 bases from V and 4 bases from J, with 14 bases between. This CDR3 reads CASSQSTGFTEAFF. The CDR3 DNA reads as TGTGCCAGCAGCCAGTCAACAGGGTTCACTGAAGCTTTCTTT.

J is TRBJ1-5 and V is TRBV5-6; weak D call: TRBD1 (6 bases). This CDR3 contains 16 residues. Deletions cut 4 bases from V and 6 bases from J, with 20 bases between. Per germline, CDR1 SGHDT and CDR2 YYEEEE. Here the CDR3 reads CASSRQGWQGIQPQHF. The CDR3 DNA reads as TGTGCCAGCAGCCGCCAGGGGTGGCAGGGGATTCAGCCCCAGCATTTT.

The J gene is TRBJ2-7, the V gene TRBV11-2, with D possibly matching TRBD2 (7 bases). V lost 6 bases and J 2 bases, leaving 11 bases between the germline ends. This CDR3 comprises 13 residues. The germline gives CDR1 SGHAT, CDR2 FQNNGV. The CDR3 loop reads CASSRGRAYEQYF. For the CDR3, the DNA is TGTGCCAGCAGTAGGGGGAGGGCCTACGAGCAGTACTTC.

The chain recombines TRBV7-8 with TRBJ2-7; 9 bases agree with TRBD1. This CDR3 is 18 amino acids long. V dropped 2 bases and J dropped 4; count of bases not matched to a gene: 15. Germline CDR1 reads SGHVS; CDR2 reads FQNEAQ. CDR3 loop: CASSLSWSRTGATYEQYF. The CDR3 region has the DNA TGTGCCAGCAGCTTATCCTGGAGTCGGACAGGGGCGACATACGAGCAGTACTTC.

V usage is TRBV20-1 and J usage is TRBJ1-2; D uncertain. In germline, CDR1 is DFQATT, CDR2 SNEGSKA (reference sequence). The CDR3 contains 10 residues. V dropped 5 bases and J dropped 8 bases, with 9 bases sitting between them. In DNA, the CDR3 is TGCAGTGCTCCCCTGCGAGGCTACACCTTC. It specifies CSAPLRGYTF.

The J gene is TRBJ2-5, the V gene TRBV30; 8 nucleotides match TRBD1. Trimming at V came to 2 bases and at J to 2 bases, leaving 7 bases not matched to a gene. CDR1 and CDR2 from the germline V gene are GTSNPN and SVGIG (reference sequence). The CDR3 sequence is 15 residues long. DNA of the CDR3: TGTGCCTGGAGTCGACAGGGGCCGTTGCAAGAGACCCAGTACTTC. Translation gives CAWSRQGPLQETQYF.

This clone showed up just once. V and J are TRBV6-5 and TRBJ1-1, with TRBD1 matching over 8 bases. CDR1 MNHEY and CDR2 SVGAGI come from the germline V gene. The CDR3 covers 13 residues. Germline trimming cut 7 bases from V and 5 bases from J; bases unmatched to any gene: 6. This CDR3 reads CASTGQGGTEAFF. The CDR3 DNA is TGTGCCAGCACCGGACAGGGAGGAACTGAAGCTTTCTTT.

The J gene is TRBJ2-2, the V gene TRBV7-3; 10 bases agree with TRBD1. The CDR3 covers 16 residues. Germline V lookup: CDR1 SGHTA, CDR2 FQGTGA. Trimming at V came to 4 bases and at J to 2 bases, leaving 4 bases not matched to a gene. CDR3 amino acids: CASSSGTGVNTGELFF. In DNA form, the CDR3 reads TGTGCCAGCAGCTCCGGGACAGGGGTTAACACCGGGGAGCTGTTTTTT.

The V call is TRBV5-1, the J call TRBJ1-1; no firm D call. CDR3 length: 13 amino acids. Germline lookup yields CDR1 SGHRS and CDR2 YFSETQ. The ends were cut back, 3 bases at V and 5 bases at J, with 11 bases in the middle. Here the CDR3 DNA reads TGCGCCAGCAGCTCCGGGTCACCAACTGAAGCTTTCTTT. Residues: CASSSGSPTEAFF. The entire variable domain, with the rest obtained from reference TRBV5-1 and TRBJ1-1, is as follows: KAGVTQTPRYLIKTRGQQVTLSCSPISGHRSVSWYQQTPGQGLQFLFEYFSETQRNKGNFPGRFSGRQFSNSRSEMNVSTLELGDSALYLCASSSGSPTEAFFGQGTRLTVV.

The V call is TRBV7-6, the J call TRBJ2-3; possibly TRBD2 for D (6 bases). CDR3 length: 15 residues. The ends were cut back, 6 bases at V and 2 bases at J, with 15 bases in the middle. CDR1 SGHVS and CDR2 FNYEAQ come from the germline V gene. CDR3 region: CASSYSGANTDTQYF. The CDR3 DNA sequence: TGTGCCAGCAGTTATAGCGGTGCGAACACAGATACGCAGTATTTT.

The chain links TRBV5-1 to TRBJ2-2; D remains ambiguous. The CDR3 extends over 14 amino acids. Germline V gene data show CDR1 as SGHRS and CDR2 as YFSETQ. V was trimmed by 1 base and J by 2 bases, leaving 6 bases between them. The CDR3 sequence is CASSLTPNTGELFF. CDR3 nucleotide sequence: TGCGCCAGCAGCTTGACTCCTAACACCGGGGAGCTGTTTTTT.

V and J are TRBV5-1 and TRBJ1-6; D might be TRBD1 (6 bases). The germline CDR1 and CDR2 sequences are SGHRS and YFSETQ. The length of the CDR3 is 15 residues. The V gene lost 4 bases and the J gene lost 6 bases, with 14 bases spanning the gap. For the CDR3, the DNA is TGCGCCAGCAGCCTAGGACAGCTTCCTAATTCACCCCTCCACTTT. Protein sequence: CASSLGQLPNSPLHF.

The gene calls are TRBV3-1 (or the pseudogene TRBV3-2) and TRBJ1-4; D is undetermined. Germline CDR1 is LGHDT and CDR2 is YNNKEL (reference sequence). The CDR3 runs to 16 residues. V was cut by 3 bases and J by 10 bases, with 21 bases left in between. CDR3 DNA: TGTGCCAGCAGCCAGGACTCAATGGGCGCAGGTGTAAAACTGTTTTTT. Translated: CASSQDSMGAGVKLFF.